The following is a T cell receptor (beta chain) sequence with its context. The target of this receptor is not known. The input lacks base qualities; no much larger clone sits a single base away. The donors were healthy, HIV-negative adults with no recently reported acute infections or vaccinations. All donors were Caucasian adults living in Nashville, Tennessee, USA. CD4+ T cells were enriched through magnetic negative selection, after which naive cells were positively selected on CD45RA and the remaining negative fraction served as the memory subset. After blood collection by leukapheresis, PBMCs were isolated using Ficoll-Histopaque density gradient centrifugation and then cryopreserved in the vapor phase of liquid nitrogen. Analytical flow cytometry was used to check the purity and quantity of each magnetically sorted T cell population. Each sorted fraction had its genomic DNA isolated and then quantified by UV absorbance on a Nanodrop 2000c.

V loses 4 bases of germline sequence and J loses 8 bases, and the interval between the two ends is 12 bases. Measured from the cysteine to the phenylalanine, the CDR3 is 13 residues long. Solely the CDR3 DNA is kept, with 39 bases framed from the first base. CDR1 GTSNPN and CDR2 SVGIG are derived from the germline V gene (reference sequence). The data were obtained in a study of shared clonotypes between healthy human individuals (dated by TCRdb to the early 2020s). Some background on the complete study: The cohort comprised two women and a few men aged 18 to 49 years. For each donor, CD4 naive and CD4 memory were each run on three plates, CD8 naive on two plates, and CD8 memory on one plate. The study deeply sequenced blood TCR repertoires of about 5 healthy adults to estimate repertoire size and the extent of clonotype sharing between individuals. To increase sequencing depth and limit assay-specific biases, different laboratories used diverse techniques to prepare libraries and sequence TCR repertoires. Between about 0.8 and 9 billion PBMCs per donor were obtained by leukapheresis. General study outcomes and caveats: Incomplete sequencing was indicated by rarefaction of sorted-subset datasets, despite the large sequencing depth. Sampling was restricted to blood, and TCR repertoires in tissues likely differ from the TCR repertoires found in blood. Across a handful of donors, around 5% of naive CD4, around 3.3% of naive CD8, under 2.5% of memory CD4, and 0.4% to 0.45% of memory CD8 clonotypes were shared. Larger estimated clonotype richness was generally found for naive subsets than for memory subsets. Pairwise subsampling indicated that sequencing depth was expected to affect the degree of clonotype sharing among donors. The small number of donors limited the genetic and exposure-history diversity represented. Higher generation probabilities were observed for clonotypes shared by all four sorted-subset donors than for non-shared clonotypes.

TCR CDR3 regions were amplified from genomic DNA by multiplex PCR using the deep immunoSEQ assay. Extracted genomic DNA from each cell subset was spread evenly across all wells of several immunoSEQ 96-well plates, with each plate serving as a replicate. Each replicate PCR for sorted subsets received around 210 ng genomic DNA, equal to about 30,000 T cell genomes. Purified libraries were quantified with a Qubit 3.0 fluorometer, sized on a Bioanalyzer 2100, and re-quantified with the KAPA Library Quantification kit. Every immunoSEQ 96-well plate was sequenced on a separate single-read 150-cycle Illumina NextSeq 550 flow cell. The study's own analysis went as follows. Because the immunoSEQ output included only junctional sequences and no quality scores, the filtering could not be the same as the filtering used for full-length reads. Sequences were annotated with PyIR, a Python wrapper for IgBLAST v1.9, and V/J genes and CDR3 were assigned using IMGT germline references. Reads were removed for weak V/J assignments (E-value above 1e-6), missing CDR3, stop codons, out-of-frame junctions, or ambiguous translated residues. A V3J clonotype was defined by an identical inferred V gene, J gene, and CDR3 amino acid sequence. Percentage overlap between repertoires was computed as shared unique clonotypes divided by the size of the smaller repertoire. Repertoire richness was assessed with RTK rarefaction, the Chao1 estimator, and Recon v2.1 estimates of unobserved clonotypes. For all TCRbeta clonotypes obtained by the gDNA method from four donors, generation probabilities were computed with OLGA. Drawn from immuneACCESS, this table holds only the in-frame rearrangements with V and J called that TCRdb kept. Clones are partly lost; checked studies trace under half to an unresolved V gene and leave the rest unexplained. For V, J and clone size, that table is used; D and trimming come from the DNA. This sample has millions of clones in its table, and over 85% of those were observed once. The top ten clones comprise roughly 0.15% of the sample.

This receptor was identified in a man aged 18 to 29 in good health. The chain is made from TRBV30 and TRBJ1-6; there is no confident call for the D gene. Source material: naive CD4+ T cells sorted from blood. The sample's cell subset or site label, in plain terms: CD45RA+ positively selected. The CDR3 region: CAWTMLKDSPLHF. The nucleotide sequence is given as TGTGCCTGGACGATGCTGAAGGATTCACCCCTCCACTTT.